This T cell receptor (beta chain) emerged from a study of T cells in Graves' hyperthyroidism and ophthalmopathy. Trimming took 4 bases from V and 8 from J, leaving 14 bases between them. The CDR3 sequence is 13 residues long. Looked up from germline, CDR1 is LNHDA and CDR2 is SQIVND (reference sequence). Amplification of TCR beta CDR3 regions was performed using RNA transcripts as template. TCR CDR3 regions were first amplified by RT-PCR with HTBI primers. A single record per CDR3 protein comes from TCRdb applying MiXCR to the multiplex PCR reads. The sample yields some 580,000 distinct CDR3 sequences, more than 15% seen once. This clonotype was counted between two and nine times.

Sequences were obtained from blood. This rearrangement joins TRBV19 to TRBJ1-1; D is unresolved. This receptor was taken from a woman aged 40 to 50 with Graves' ophthalmopathy. The CDR3 sequence: CASSKAGWPEAFF. The CDR3 nucleotides read TGTGCCAGTAGTAAGGCGGGGTGGCCCGAAGCTTTCTTT.